The rows below give T cell receptor beta chains drawn from one sample of a study of T-cell memory formation after mild COVID-19. From the 5' RACE reads, TCRdb called clonotypes with MiXCR, one entry per CDR3 protein. This table holds approximately 250,000 distinct CDR3 sequences, approximately 15% found once. The sample taken for sequencing was PBMCs or a T cell subset sorted from them (not recorded which). The origin of the receptors is a man between 18 and 29 years old who had mild COVID-19 (a few samples of this study predate the infection). Cell type and time point are not known. Each CDR3 is given with its conserved first and last residue. The order of the fields is CDR3 DNA, CDR3 protein, V gene, clone size, D gene, J gene. D genes are given only for firm matches. Size tells how often a clone was seen (once, few, many) or the class of an expanded clone, and some rows leave it out.

CDR3 DNA: TGTGCCAGCAGCTTATATGCAGGGACGAGGGGAGAGACCCAGTACTTC
CDR3 protein: CASSLYAGTRGETQYF
V gene: TRBV7-9
clone size: -
D gene: -
J gene: TRBJ2-5

CDR3 DNA: TGCGCCAGCAGCTTGTTTGGGAATAGCAATCAGCCCCAGCATTTT
CDR3 protein: CASSLFGNSNQPQHF
V gene: TRBV5-1
clone size: -
D gene: -
J gene: TRBJ1-5

CDR3 DNA: TGCGCCAGCAGCAAACAGGGTCGGGACAATGAGCAGTTCTTC
CDR3 protein: CASSKQGRDNEQFF
V gene: TRBV5-1
clone size: many
D gene: -
J gene: TRBJ2-1

CDR3 DNA: TGTGCCAGCAGCCAGCCGGACTACTCAGATACGCAGTATTTT
CDR3 protein: CASSQPDYSDTQYF
V gene: TRBV4-2
clone size: -
D gene: -
J gene: TRBJ2-3

CDR3 DNA: TGTGCCTGGATGGCGGGCCGGGGGTATGGCTACACCTTC
CDR3 protein: CAWMAGRGYGYTF
V gene: TRBV30
clone size: -
D gene: -
J gene: TRBJ1-2

CDR3 DNA: TGTGCCAGCACTAGAACCCTCGGGGGACAGGGCAGCACCGGGGAGCTGTTTTTT
CDR3 protein: CASTRTLGGQGSTGELFF
V gene: TRBV7-6
clone size: -
D gene: TRBD1
J gene: TRBJ2-2

CDR3 DNA: TGTGCCAGCAGTTATCCCCTAGGGACGGGCACCGGGGAGCTGTTTTTT
CDR3 protein: CASSYPLGTGTGELFF
V gene: TRBV6-2/TRBV6-3
clone size: -
D gene: -
J gene: TRBJ2-2

CDR3 DNA: TGTGCCAGCAGTCTCAGCGCAGGGCGGGTCGCTCCGGACACCATATATTTT
CDR3 protein: CASSLSAGRVAPDTIYF
V gene: TRBV6-5
clone size: few
D gene: -
J gene: TRBJ1-3

CDR3 DNA: TGTGCCAGCAGTTACGATTGGACAGGGAAGTACGAGCAGTACTTC
CDR3 protein: CASSYDWTGKYEQYF
V gene: TRBV6-5
clone size: -
D gene: TRBD1
J gene: TRBJ2-7

CDR3 DNA: TGTGCCAGCAGCTCCGGGCTAGCCAAAAACATTCAGTACTTC
CDR3 protein: CASSSGLAKNIQYF
V gene: TRBV7-3
clone size: many
D gene: -
J gene: TRBJ2-4

CDR3 DNA: TGCGCCAGCAGTGTCAGGGAAAATCAGCCCCAGCATTTT
CDR3 protein: CASSVRENQPQHF
V gene: TRBV10-2
clone size: -
D gene: -
J gene: TRBJ1-5

CDR3 DNA: TGTGCCAGCAGTTCACTTAGGGGGCGCCCATCGGGTACTGAAGCTTTCTTT
CDR3 protein: CASSSLRGRPSGTEAFF
V gene: TRBV12-3/TRBV12-4
clone size: -
D gene: TRBD1
J gene: TRBJ1-1

CDR3 DNA: TGTGCCAGCAGCTTGTTCTCTGTGGGGAATGAGCAGTTCTTC
CDR3 protein: CASSLFSVGNEQFF
V gene: TRBV11-2
clone size: -
D gene: -
J gene: TRBJ2-1

CDR3 DNA: TGTGCCAGCAAAGAACAGATTAATGAAAAACTGTTTTTT
CDR3 protein: CASKEQINEKLFF
V gene: TRBV12-3/TRBV12-4
clone size: -
D gene: -
J gene: TRBJ1-4

CDR3 DNA: TGCGCCAGCAGCTTGTTCTCAGGGAGCTCCTACAATGAGCAGTTCTTC
CDR3 protein: CASSLFSGSSYNEQFF
V gene: TRBV5-1
clone size: few
D gene: -
J gene: TRBJ2-1

CDR3 DNA: TGTGCCAGCAGTTTAAGGGGCGGTCGGGGCTACACCTTC
CDR3 protein: CASSLRGGRGYTF
V gene: TRBV27
clone size: -
D gene: -
J gene: TRBJ1-2

CDR3 DNA: TGTGCCAGCAGCCCGGGACGTTCAAGGGGCTACACCTTC
CDR3 protein: CASSPGRSRGYTF
V gene: TRBV5-6
clone size: few
D gene: -
J gene: TRBJ1-2

CDR3 DNA: TGTGCCAGCAGCTCGCGGGTTCTGGGCTATGGCTACACCTTC
CDR3 protein: CASSSRVLGYGYTF
V gene: TRBV5-6
clone size: -
D gene: -
J gene: TRBJ1-2

CDR3 DNA: TGTGCCAGCAGCGTACAGGACGGATCCTACGAGCAGTACTTC
CDR3 protein: CASSVQDGSYEQYF
V gene: TRBV9
clone size: many
D gene: -
J gene: TRBJ2-7

CDR3 DNA: TGTGCCAGCTGCTTAGGCGGGGGAACAGATACGCAGTATTTT
CDR3 protein: CASCLGGGTDTQYF
V gene: TRBV7-6
clone size: -
D gene: TRBD2
J gene: TRBJ2-3

CDR3 DNA: TGTGCCAGCAGCGGCGGCACAGGGGGCGGGAACACTGAAGCTTTCTTT
CDR3 protein: CASSGGTGGGNTEAFF
V gene: TRBV9
clone size: few
D gene: TRBD1
J gene: TRBJ1-1

CDR3 DNA: TGTGCCAGCAGTTTGAGGGAAGGGTCGGCTGAAGCTTTCTTT
CDR3 protein: CASSLREGSAEAFF
V gene: TRBV12-3/TRBV12-4
clone size: few
D gene: -
J gene: TRBJ1-1

CDR3 DNA: TGCGCCAGCAGCTTGAGCGGGGGAGGTTCAGATACGCAGTATTTT
CDR3 protein: CASSLSGGGSDTQYF
V gene: TRBV5-1
clone size: few
D gene: TRBD2
J gene: TRBJ2-3